Each of the 10 T cell receptor beta chains below was sequenced from the same sample in a study of post-analysis software for immune sequencing data. Points from the study as a whole: Included in a set of 5 or 6 TRBV segments more frequent in patients than controls were TRBV5-6, TRBV5-1 and TRBV20-1.

Sequencing libraries made from TCR beta cDNA carried unique molecular identifiers. TCRdb processed the PCR reads anew with MiXCR; each CDR3 protein has one entry. The repertoire holds approximately 260,000 distinct CDR3 sequences, 35% to 45% seen once, with under 5% in the top ten. These receptors' targets are unknown. The material sequenced was blood. The receptors come from a girl aged 10 to 17 with multiple sclerosis.

On this clonotype itself: A much more abundant neighbour one base away suggests this may be a read error. The rearrangement joins TRBV2 to TRBJ2-1; D is ambiguous. This CDR3 is 13 amino acids long. Germline CDR1 SNHLY, CDR2 FYNNEI. Trimming removed 6 bases at V and 7 bases at J, with 13 bases between. CDR3 protein: CASREQPSNEQFF. The CDR3 DNA follows: TGTGCCAGCAGGGAACAACCTAGTAATGAGCAGTTCTTC.

This clonotype was found many times. The chain has TRBV7-6 and TRBJ2-3, with no clear D. Germline CDR1 is SGHVS and CDR2 is FNYEAQ. V gave up 5 bases and J gave up 5 bases, with 14 bases separating them. The CDR3 is made up of 14 amino acids. CDR3 region: CASSTTLGKDTQYF. CDR3 in DNA: TGTGCCAGCAGCACTACTTTGGGTAAAGATACGCAGTATTTT.

With respect to this clonotype: This may come from a read error, since a much larger clone is one base off. The chain has TRBV28 and TRBJ2-2; D uncertain. The CDR3 sequence is 14 residues long. Germline V CDR1 and CDR2: MDHEN, SYDVKM. CDR3 nucleotide sequence: TGTGCCAGCAGTTGGGCTCGAGTCACCGAGGAGCTGTTTTTT. Amino acids: CASSWARVTEELFF.

This clonotype showed up just a few times. Since a much larger clone is just one base distant, this may be a read error. This rearrangement joins TRBV5-1 to TRBJ2-5, with TRBD2 matching over 7 bases. V lost 4 bases, J lost 13 bases, and 22 bases stayed unmatched. Germline-derived CDR1 and CDR2 are SGHRS and YFSETQ. This CDR3 has 16 amino acids. CDR3 nucleotides: TGCGCCAGCAGCACGGGACGAGCGGGACGACGGTGGGCCCCGTACTTC. Protein sequence: CASSTGRAGRRWAPYF.

The V and J genes are TRBV6-6 and TRBJ2-7; D is unclear. The germline CDR1 and CDR2 sequences are MNHNY and SVGAGI (reference sequence). V lost 0 bases and J lost 9, with 9 bases in between. The CDR3 is 12 residues long. CDR3 residues: CASSYSGPSQYF. The CDR3 DNA reads TGTGCCAGCAGTTACTCGGGTCCTTCGCAGTACTTC.

Details on this clonotype: Since a much larger clone is just one base distant, this may be a read error. The V call is TRBV28, the J call TRBJ2-5, with a weak D call TRBD2 (5 bases). Germline values: CDR1 MDHEN, CDR2 SYDVKM. The CDR3 extends over 16 amino acids. The V and J ends lost 4 bases and 2 bases respectively, with 17 bases between them. The CDR3 coding sequence is TGTGCCAGCAGTTCCGGTATAGCGCCCGTACAAGAGACCCAGTACTTC. Protein product: CASSSGIAPVQETQYF.

This clonotype was counted a few times. Just one base apart from a much larger clone, this may be a read error. The chain combines TRBV27 with TRBJ1-6; tentatively, D is TRBD1 (5 bases). Trimming took off 5 bases at V and 18 bases at J, with 23 bases between the two ends. This CDR3 spans 14 amino acids. Germline loops: CDR1 MNHEY, CDR2 SMNVEV (reference sequence). As DNA, the CDR3 is TGTGCCAGCAGTCCAGGGCCCCTCTCGAGATCCCCCCACTTT. Residues: CASSPGPLSRSPHF.

In its sample, this clonotype was seen a few times. CDR3 nucleotide sequence: TGTGCCAGCAGCCGAACGAGGGGAGAAGCTTTCTTT. It encodes CASSRTRGEAFF. V usage is TRBV6-1 and J usage is TRBJ1-1, with D tentatively TRBD1 (5 bases). Looked up from germline, CDR1 is MNHNS and CDR2 is SASEGT. Deletions cut 6 bases from V and 8 bases from J, with 13 bases between. The CDR3 is 12 residues long.

J is TRBJ1-2 and V is TRBV29-1; unclear D gene. Trimming took off 4 bases at V and 4 bases at J, with 16 bases between the two ends. The CDR3 loop spans 14 amino acids. CDR1 is SQVTM and CDR2 is ANQGSEA in the germline V gene. CDR3 sequence reads: CSVAEPIEAYGYTF. Written as DNA, the CDR3 is TGCAGCGTTGCTGAGCCTATCGAGGCCTATGGCTACACCTTC.

The rearrangement uses TRBV6-2 or TRBV6-3 and TRBJ2-1; D gene unclear. Germline lookup yields CDR1 MNHEY and CDR2 SVGEGT. The length of the CDR3 is 15 residues. The ends were cut back, 6 bases at V and 2 bases at J, with 14 bases in the middle. CDR3 protein: CASSPTGDPYNEQFF. The CDR3 DNA follows: TGTGCCAGCAGCCCCACGGGCGACCCCTACAATGAGCAGTTCTTC.